The next 9 T cell receptor beta chains were all read from a single sample in a study of blood T cell repertoires in COVID-19. The assay was immunoSEQ multiplex PCR, and TCRdb's table has in-frame clones only and misses some. The sample lists around 250,000 clones; about nine tenths were seen once. Input material: PBMCs or T cells enriched from blood (not recorded which). Receptor source: a man between 18 and 29 years old who had recovered from COVID-19.

The V and J genes are TRBV9 and TRBJ1-5; D might be TRBD1 (6 bases). V dropped 2 bases and J dropped 0 bases, with 9 bases sitting between them. CDR1 is SGDLS, CDR2 YYNGEE, per germline. The CDR3 has 15 amino acids. CDR3 amino acids: CASSVEGHSNQPQHF. In nucleotides, the CDR3 is TGTGCCAGCAGCGTTGAGGGACATAGCAATCAGCCCCAGCATTTT.

The rearrangement joins TRBV30 to TRBJ1-2, with D perhaps TRBD1 (5 bases). This CDR3 is 13 amino acids long. V was shortened by 1 base and J by 7 bases, with 13 bases between the two germline ends. CDR1 is GTSNPN, CDR2 SVGIG, per germline (reference sequence). The CDR3 DNA reads as TGTGCCTGGAGTGCCTATTCCGGGGGTGGCTACACCTTC. Translating gives CAWSAYSGGGYTF.

V usage is TRBV24-1 and J usage is TRBJ2-5, with D possibly TRBD2 on 6 matching bases. Germline loops: CDR1 KGHDR, CDR2 SFDVKD. Trimming left V 9 bases short and J 5 bases short, with 12 bases between. CDR3 length: 12 residues. The CDR3 sequence: CATEVGGETQYF. In DNA, the CDR3 is TGTGCCACCGAGGTTGGGGGGGAGACCCAGTACTTC.

DNA of the CDR3: TGTGCCAGCAGTGGTGGGGGAGGTAATGAAAAACTGTTTTTT. Protein sequence: CASSGGGGNEKLFF. The J gene is TRBJ1-4, the V gene TRBV4-2; D possibly corresponds to TRBD1 (5 bases). The CDR3 has 14 residues. The V gene's germline CDR1 is LGHNA and CDR2 YNFKEQ. V was trimmed by 6 bases and J by 4 bases, leaving 12 bases between them.

This clone is a singleton in its sample. The sample holds other DNA sequences that translate to the same CDR3. The chain couples TRBV7-2 to TRBJ2-2; the match to TRBD2 covers 7 bases. Germline V CDR1 and CDR2: SGHTA, FQGNSA. With V trimmed by 3 bases and J by 0 bases, 1 base remained unmatched. The CDR3 is made up of 15 amino acids. This CDR3 reads CASSLGLPNTGELFF. In nucleotides, the CDR3 is TGTGCCAGCAGCTTGGGACTACCGAACACCGGGGAGCTGTTTTTT.

The chain carries TRBV6-5 and TRBJ1-1; weak D call: TRBD1 (5 bases). The CDR3 loop spans 14 amino acids. CDR1 and CDR2 (germline): MNHEY, SVGAGI. V gave up 6 bases and J gave up 4 bases, with 15 bases separating them. The CDR3 region has the DNA TGTGCCAGCAGACGGACACTAGCTAGCACTGAAGCTTTCTTT. Translation: CASRRTLASTEAFF.

The chain joins TRBV7-6 to TRBJ2-7, with TRBD1 as a possible D gene (5 bases). The V end lost 2 bases, the J end lost 0 bases, and 14 bases lay between the germline ends. The CDR3 length is 16 residues. Germline lookup yields CDR1 SGHVS and CDR2 FNYEAQ. This chain's CDR3 is CASSLTGSSPSYEQYF. The CDR3 region has the DNA TGTGCCAGCAGCTTAACAGGTTCGTCGCCCTCCTACGAGCAGTACTTC.

The chain carries TRBV30 and TRBJ2-3, with TRBD1 matching over 7 bases. After removal of 0 bases from V and 3 bases from J, the junction contained 3 bases not matched to a gene. Germline CDR1 GTSNPN, CDR2 SVGIG (reference sequence). The CDR3 sequence is 14 residues long. The CDR3 here is CAWSVNRGTDTQYF. In DNA form, the CDR3 reads TGTGCCTGGAGTGTAAACAGGGGTACAGATACGCAGTATTTT.

The chain employs TRBV27 and TRBJ2-7, with 11 bases that match TRBD2. Germline CDR1 and CDR2: MNHEY and SMNVEV (reference sequence). CDR3 length equals 16 residues. V was pared by 3 bases and J by 1 base, with 5 bases of the junction left unmatched. CDR3 coding DNA: TGTGCCAGCAGTTTCCTAGGGACTAGCGGTTCCTACGAGCAGTACTTC. It encodes CASSFLGTSGSYEQYF.